This T cell receptor beta chain was identified in a study of blood T cells in healthy people across ages (dated by TCRdb to the mid-2010s). With respect to the entire study: Template switching captured roughly one uniquely barcoded TCR beta cDNA molecule per two T cells in model experiments. To track age-related changes in TCR beta repertoire diversity, the study relied on deep sequencing normalized with unique cDNA molecular identifiers. The donors were divided into four age groups: young (average roughly 17 years), middle-aged (about 40), aged (around 67) and long-lived (about 79). To avoid experimental bias, donors of different ages were randomly spread across the sequencing lanes. The study analyzed two additional independent replicas of 1 million unique cDNA reads from the same blood draw for two donors, one aged 18 to 30 and one aged 80 or older. Results the study describes overall, beyond this receptor: Donor CMV infection status was unknown, potentially confounding age-related changes in expanded clonotypes. As age increased, observed TCR beta diversity per million T cells dropped in a roughly linear way, and a significant reduction was already evident by age 40. A strong correlation was found between observed TCR beta diversity and the percentage of naive T cells measured by flow cytometry. Total diversity estimates from one million sequenced T cells were considered lower bounds and underestimates. The long-lived group showed more naive CD4+ T cells, fewer expanded clones and increased TCR diversity than the aged group, suggesting age selection. Because profiling used bulk unsorted PBMCs, naive and antigen-experienced compartments could not be compared conclusively.

Library generation was performed with 5' RACE. The sequencer was an Illumina HiSeq 2500. A second roughly 6 to 12 cycle PCR used a sample-barcoded 5' primer and a J-beta primer mix. A unique molecular identifier was introduced onto each TCR beta cDNA molecule by a template-switch 5' adaptor carrying 12 random nucleotides. Each sample yielded at least 3 million CDR3-containing paired-end reads. First-strand cDNA was synthesized from all RNA with the Mint cDNA synthesis kit, primed by a TRBC-specific oligonucleotide. Following uracil-DNA glycosylase treatment, all cDNA underwent a first 18-cycle PCR with the universal primers M1SS and BC2_uni_R. The authors' pipeline ran thus. For normalization, 1 million high-quality reads were randomly selected from each sample, with every read carrying a distinct molecular identifier. Reads with shared molecular identifiers were discarded instead of being binned into consensus sequences. CDR3 identification, clonotype clustering and error correction used MiTCR with a Q25 quality threshold and the strictest error-elimination algorithm. A nonparametric unseen species model with Euler transformation was used to estimate a lower bound on total TCR beta diversity. TCRdb reran the public reads through fastp at Q25 and MiXCR, keeping productive beta chains. Rows are combined by CDR3 protein, so each entry shows the most common genes and DNA. Here the V and J calls rest on TCRdb's processing, not on the authors' analysis. In this sample the table shows about 830,000 distinct CDR3 sequences, 60% to 80% of which occur a single time. About a quarter of the sample is taken by the ten largest.

The donors were a few dozen Caucasian individuals from Russia, aged roughly 6 to 100 years, who were systemically healthy. Roughly 9 milliliters of peripheral blood were drawn from each donor into EDTA-treated Vacutainer tubes. Ficoll-Paque density-gradient centrifugation was used to isolate PBMCs, with at least 6 million per sample. Total RNA was extracted from PBMCs with Trizol reagent, with at least 5 micrograms obtained per sample. For every donor, flow cytometry on a PBMC aliquot measured the percentage of naive CD45RAhigh/CD27high T cells. A note on this clonotype: What this receptor recognizes is not known. No quality values exist for individual bases; no much larger clone is one base distant.

From cysteine to phenylalanine, the CDR3 is 17 amino acids long. Solely the CDR3 DNA is kept, with 51 bases framed from the first base. Reading the germline V gene gives CDR1 LGHNA and CDR2 YSLEER. Between the V and J ends, shortened by 2 bases and 4 bases respectively, the junction contains 20 bases. Sequenced material: blood. The sequence was obtained from a man aged 30 to 45 in good health. Here the chain combines TRBV4-3 and TRBJ1-2; the D gene identity is not certain. The DNA sequence reads TGCGCCAGCAGCCAAAATAAATGGAACGAGTTTAGCTATGGCTACACCTTC. The resulting protein is CASSQNKWNEFSYGYTF.